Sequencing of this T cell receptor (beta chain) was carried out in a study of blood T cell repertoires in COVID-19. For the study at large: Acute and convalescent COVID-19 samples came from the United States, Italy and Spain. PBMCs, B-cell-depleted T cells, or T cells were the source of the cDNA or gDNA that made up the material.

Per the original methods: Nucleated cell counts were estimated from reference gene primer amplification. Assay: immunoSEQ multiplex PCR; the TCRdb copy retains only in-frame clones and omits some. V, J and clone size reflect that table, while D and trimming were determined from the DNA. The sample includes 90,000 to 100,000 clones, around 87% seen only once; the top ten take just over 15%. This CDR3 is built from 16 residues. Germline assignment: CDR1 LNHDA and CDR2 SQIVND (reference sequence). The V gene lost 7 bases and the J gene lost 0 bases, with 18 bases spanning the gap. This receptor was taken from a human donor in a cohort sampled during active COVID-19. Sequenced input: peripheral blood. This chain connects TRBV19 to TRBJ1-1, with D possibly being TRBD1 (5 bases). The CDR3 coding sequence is TGTGCCAGTACTCTAGGAGCAGGGTCGGTGAACACTGAAGCTTTCTTT. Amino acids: CASTLGAGSVNTEAFF.